One sample yielded the 26 T cell receptor beta chains listed below, sequenced in a study of blood T cell repertoires in COVID-19. Generated by immunoSEQ multiplex PCR, the TCRdb table keeps only in-frame clones and is missing some. This sample has about 310,000 clones, with about 89% found just once. The specimen was PBMCs or T cells enriched from blood (not recorded which). The receptors were gathered from a man aged 60 to 69 who had recovered from COVID-19.

The CDR3 nucleotides are TGTGCCAGCAGCACCGGACAGGGACATAATTCACCCCTCCACTTT. It yields the protein CASSTGQGHNSPLHF. The chain recombines TRBV13 with TRBJ1-6; 8 bases line up with TRBD1. This CDR3 comprises 15 residues. Germline assignment: CDR1 PRHDT and CDR2 FYEKMQ (reference sequence). J lost 5 bases, V lost 5 bases, and 5 bases had no gene match.

The chain employs TRBV5-1 and TRBJ2-5; 8 bases match TRBD2. The germline CDR1 and CDR2 sequences are SGHRS and YFSETQ. V shed 4 bases, J shed 4 bases, and the junction held 9 bases outside the gene matches. The CDR3 length is 15 residues. Written as DNA, the CDR3 is TGCGCCAGCAGCGGAGAGGGACTAGTTGGAGAGACCCAGTACTTC. Translating gives CASSGEGLVGETQYF.

V usage is TRBV9 and J usage is TRBJ2-3, with D unresolved. The CDR3 runs to 13 residues. In germline, CDR1 is SGDLS, CDR2 YYNGEE. V was clipped by 4 bases and J by 2 bases, with 8 bases between them. This chain's CDR3 is CASSPLPTDTQYF. CDR3 nucleotides: TGTGCCAGCAGCCCACTCCCCACAGATACGCAGTATTTT.

This chain connects TRBV6-6 to TRBJ1-2; 7 nucleotides agree with TRBD1. The ends lost 4 bases at V and 2 bases at J; junction bases unmatched: 10. The CDR3 totals 16 residues. Germline CDR1 reads MNHNY; CDR2 reads SVGAGI (reference sequence). The CDR3 bases are TGTGCCAGCAGTTCCAACTTGGGGACAGTAAACTATGGCTACACCTTC. Its translation: CASSSNLGTVNYGYTF.

The rearrangement links TRBV28 to TRBJ2-2, with 7 bases identical to TRBD2. V shed 7 bases and J 3 bases; nucleotides not matched to a gene: 5. The CDR3 runs to 14 residues. CDR1 and CDR2 (germline): MDHEN, SYDVKM. CDR3 region: CASIPGLHTGELFF. DNA for the CDR3: TGTGCCAGCATTCCGGGACTACACACCGGGGAGCTGTTTTTT.

The rearrangement links TRBV7-9 to TRBJ1-2, with 7 bases that match TRBD1. The CDR3 is 14 residues long. The germline CDR1 and CDR2 sequences are SEHNR and FQNEAQ (reference sequence). The J segment lost 2 bases and the V segment lost 5 bases, leaving 5 bases of the junction unmatched. The CDR3 DNA is TGTGCCAGCAGCCCCTCGACAGGGAACTATGGCTACACCTTC. Translation: CASSPSTGNYGYTF. Supplemented by reference TRBV7-9 and TRBJ1-2, the full variable domain reads DTGVSQNPRHKITKRGQNVTFRCDPISEHNRLYWYRQTLGQGPEFLTYFQNEAQLEKSRLLSDRFSAERPKGSFSTLEIQRTEQGDSAMYLCASSPSTGNYGYTFGSGTRLTVV.

The chain employs TRBV28 and TRBJ2-5; tentative D call: TRBD2 (6 bases). V was clipped by 7 bases and J by 1 base, with 16 bases between them. In germline, CDR1 is MDHEN, CDR2 SYDVKM. The CDR3 is 15 residues long. The CDR3 DNA reads as TGTGCCAGCATCACCGGGGAGGCCCCCCAAGAGACCCAGTACTTC. This gives the protein CASITGEAPQETQYF.

The rearrangement uses TRBV5-1 and TRBJ2-2; D is ambiguous. Trimming removed 4 bases from V and 0 bases from J, with 7 bases in between. Germline V lookup: CDR1 SGHRS, CDR2 YFSETQ. This CDR3 comprises 14 residues. The CDR3 reads CASSLSTNTGELFF. Written as DNA, the CDR3 is TGCGCCAGCAGCCTCTCTACGAACACCGGGGAGCTGTTTTTT.

This rearrangement joins TRBV28 to TRBJ1-4; 7 nucleotides agree with TRBD1. Per the germline V gene, CDR1 is MDHEN and CDR2 is SYDVKM. V trimming: 4 bases; J trimming: 5 bases; junction bases outside the gene matches: 4. The CDR3 runs 14 residues. The CDR3 nucleotides read TGTGCCAGCAGTTCAGGGGGTTCGAATGAAAAACTGTTTTTT. Amino acid sequence: CASSSGGSNEKLFF.

The chain carries TRBV5-4 and TRBJ1-6; 7 bases match TRBD1. The CDR3 length is 16 residues. V shed 2 bases, J shed 6 bases, and the junction held 8 bases outside the gene matches. Germline V gene data show CDR1 as SGHNT and CDR2 as YYREEE (reference sequence). CDR3 nucleotide sequence: TGTGCCAGCAGCTTTTCCCCCGGGACAGCTAATTCACCCCTCCACTTT. Translating gives CASSFSPGTANSPLHF. Full variable domain (rest looked up from reference TRBV5-4 and TRBJ1-6): ETGVTQSPTHLIKTRGQQVTLRCSSQSGHNTVSWYQQALGQGPQFIFQYYREEENGRGNFPPRFSGLQFPNYSSELNVNALELDDSALYLCASSFSPGTANSPLHFGNGTRLTVT.

This chain links TRBV6-6 with TRBJ2-2; 10 nucleotides agree with TRBD1. Per the germline V gene, CDR1 is MNHNY and CDR2 is SVGAGI (reference sequence). The CDR3 sequence is 15 residues long. With 6 bases clipped from V and 4 bases from J, the junction kept 5 bases outside the gene matches. This CDR3 is CASRTGQGSTGELFF. The CDR3 DNA is TGTGCCAGCAGAACGGGACAGGGGTCCACCGGGGAGCTGTTTTTT.

The chain links TRBV6-1 to TRBJ1-5; the D gene is possibly TRBD1 (6 bases). CDR1 and CDR2 (germline): MNHNS, SASEGT. The CDR3 contains 17 residues. The V end lost 4 bases, the J end lost 3 bases, and 19 bases lay between the germline ends. CDR3 bases: TGTGCCAGCAGTGTAGGGACAACGTTTCCCCCCAATCAGCCCCAGCATTTT. Translation: CASSVGTTFPPNQPQHF.

This clone was observed a few times. The chain is built from TRBV29-1 and TRBJ2-2; D is possibly TRBD1 (5 bases). The CDR3 is 12 amino acids. Germline assignment: CDR1 SQVTM and CDR2 ANQGSEA. Trimming removed 7 bases from V and 8 bases from J, with 14 bases in between. CDR3 residues: CSAHQGTGELFF. The CDR3 DNA sequence: TGCAGCGCCCATCAGGGAACAGGGGAGCTGTTTTTT.

The genes are TRBV6-1 and TRBJ1-5; D gene ambiguous. Per germline, CDR1 MNHNS and CDR2 SASEGT. V was cut by 0 bases and J by 6 bases, with 9 bases left in between. The length of the CDR3 is 14 residues. The CDR3 reads CASSEAEESQPQHF. CDR3 in DNA: TGTGCCAGCAGTGAAGCAGAGGAAAGTCAGCCCCAGCATTTT.

The rearrangement joins TRBV27 to TRBJ2-7; 7 bases are a match to TRBD2. The CDR3 is 13 amino acids. Germline CDR1 reads MNHEY; CDR2 reads SMNVEV (reference sequence). V trimming: 3 bases; J trimming: 4 bases; junction bases outside the gene matches: 3. The CDR3 bases are TGTGCCAGCAGTTTCAGGGAGGGGTACGAGCAGTACTTC. It translates to CASSFREGYEQYF.

This clone was detected once. The V and J genes are TRBV27 and TRBJ1-2, with 7 positions matching TRBD1. CDR3 length: 17 residues. Germline V gives CDR1 MNHEY, CDR2 SMNVEV (reference sequence). V dropped 5 bases and J dropped 8; count of bases not matched to a gene: 20. CDR3 DNA: TGTGCCAGCAGTCCCCAGGCAGGGACAGTCCTCCTTCGGGGCTACACCTTC. Protein product: CASSPQAGTVLLRGYTF.

The V and J genes are TRBV24-1 and TRBJ2-1, with 7 bases identical to TRBD2. There are 13 residues in the CDR3. With 8 bases clipped from V and 4 bases from J, the junction kept 4 bases outside the gene matches. CDR1 KGHDR and CDR2 SFDVKD come from the germline V gene. CDR3 sequence (DNA): TGTGCCACCAAGCCTAGCGGATACAATGAGCAGTTCTTC. Its protein product is CATKPSGYNEQFF.

This rearrangement joins TRBV5-8 to TRBJ2-7; 9 nucleotides align to TRBD2. The CDR3 spans 15 residues. With 2 bases clipped from V and 5 bases from J, the junction kept 8 bases outside the gene matches. Germline V lookup: CDR1 SGHTS, CDR2 YDEGEE. CDR3 region: CASSFIAGAIHEQYF. The CDR3 bases are TGTGCCAGCAGCTTTATAGCGGGAGCCATCCACGAGCAGTACTTC.

The chain combines TRBV7-3 with TRBJ2-2; 8 bases agree with TRBD2. V was pared by 5 bases and J by 4 bases, with 9 bases of the junction left unmatched. This CDR3 region has 16 residues. The germline V gene encodes CDR1 SGHTA and CDR2 FQGTGA. CDR3 sequence reads: CASSPSGSRTTGELFF. The CDR3 nucleotides read TGTGCCAGCAGCCCAAGCGGGAGTCGGACCACCGGGGAGCTGTTTTTT.

The rearrangement links TRBV7-2 to TRBJ2-5, with D unclear. The V and J ends lost 6 bases and 4 bases respectively, with 6 bases between them. The germline V gene encodes CDR1 SGHTA and CDR2 FQGNSA. The CDR3 sequence is 11 residues long. The CDR3 DNA is TGTGCCAGCAGAACGAGAGAGACCCAGTACTTC. Its translation is CASRTRETQYF.

V is TRBV28 and J is TRBJ1-5; 11 nucleotides agree with TRBD1. The CDR3 has 16 amino acids. V lost 8 bases to trimming and J lost 6 bases; unmatched junction nucleotides: 12. The V gene's germline CDR1 is MDHEN and CDR2 SYDVKM. The CDR3 DNA follows: TGTGCCAGCCGCAGGGGAAGGACAGGGGGCACTCAGCCCCAGCATTTT. Protein sequence: CASRRGRTGGTQPQHF. Full variable domain (remainder filled in from reference TRBV28 and TRBJ1-5): DVKVTQSSRYLVKRTGEKVFLECVQDMDHENMFWYRQDPGLGLRLIYFSYDVKMKEKGDIPEGYSVSREKKERFSLILESASTNQTSMYLCASRRGRTGGTQPQHFGDGTRLSIL.

The gene calls are TRBV6-1 and TRBJ1-5, with D perhaps matching TRBD1 (5 bases). The V gene lost 2 bases and the J gene lost 4 bases, with 15 bases spanning the gap. CDR1 is MNHNS and CDR2 is SASEGT in the germline V gene. The CDR3 spans 16 residues. The CDR3 nucleotides read TGTGCCAGCAGTGAATGGGGAGGGGAGGTAAATCAGCCCCAGCATTTT. It specifies CASSEWGGEVNQPQHF.

This clone came up a few times. The V gene is TRBV29-1, the J gene TRBJ2-7; weak D call: TRBD1 (8 bases). Germline CDR1 and CDR2: SQVTM and ANQGSEA. Trimming pared 6 bases from V and 2 bases from J, leaving 14 bases between. This CDR3 spans 13 amino acids. The CDR3 loop reads CSVAGQAAYEQYF. Written as DNA, the CDR3 is TGCAGCGTAGCGGGACAGGCAGCCTACGAGCAGTACTTC.

The chain combines TRBV5-1 with TRBJ1-6; TRBD1 aligns across 9 bases. This CDR3 comprises 14 residues. Germline V gene sequence: CDR1 SGHRS, CDR2 YFSETQ. Germline trimming cut 0 bases from V and 14 bases from J; bases unmatched to any gene: 6. The CDR3 region has the DNA TGCGCCAGCAGCTTGGGGGACAGGGTTGCAGCCCTCCACTTT. Translated, it gives CASSLGDRVAALHF. Combining the CDR3 with reference TRBV5-1 and TRBJ1-6 gives the whole variable domain KAGVTQTPRYLIKTRGQQVTLSCSPISGHRSVSWYQQTPGQGLQFLFEYFSETQRNKGNFPGRFSGRQFSNSRSEMNVSTLELGDSALYLCASSLGDRVAALHFGNGTRLTVT.

The V call is TRBV14, the J call TRBJ2-7; TRBD1 is a possible D gene (6 bases). V was pared by 4 bases and J by 1 base, with 11 bases between. Germline lookup yields CDR1 SGHDN and CDR2 FVKESK. CDR3 length equals 14 residues. The CDR3 DNA follows: TGTGCCAGCAGCCGGGACATCGTATCCTACGAGCAGTACTTC. Residues: CASSRDIVSYEQYF.

The chain couples TRBV28 to TRBJ1-4; 7 bases match TRBD1. In germline, CDR1 is MDHEN, CDR2 SYDVKM. This CDR3 has 15 residues. The V and J ends lost 11 bases and 5 bases, in that order; junction bases with no gene match: 14. Written as DNA, the CDR3 is TGTGCCTCCAGGGGGAGTCCTGGGGAGAATGAAAAACTGTTTTTT. It codes for CASRGSPGENEKLFF. The entire variable domain, with the rest obtained from reference TRBV28 and TRBJ1-4, is as follows: DVKVTQSSRYLVKRTGEKVFLECVQDMDHENMFWYRQDPGLGLRLIYFSYDVKMKEKGDIPEGYSVSREKKERFSLILESASTNQTSMYLCASRGSPGENEKLFFGSGTQLSVL.